A single sample is the source of the 24 T cell receptor beta chains below, sequenced in a study of read filtering for tumor transcriptome and immune sequencing. The library was built from about 0.4 ug RNA with molecular barcoded adaptors for alpha/delta and beta/gamma chains. TCRdb recomputed calls from the reads with MiXCR, one row per CDR3 protein. The sample lists 85,000 to 100,000 distinct CDR3 sequences, around a fifth seen once, with 11% in the top ten. Sequencing was done on a sample of a population of CD138-negative cells sorted from bone marrow. The receptors derive from a donor aged 40 or over with multiple myeloma.

This chain connects TRBV9 to TRBJ1-1; the D gene is possibly TRBD1 (6 bases). The germline V gene encodes CDR1 SGDLS and CDR2 YYNGEE. The length of the CDR3 is 15 residues. V was shortened by 2 bases and J by 1 base, with 12 bases between the two germline ends. The CDR3 here is CASSVAGEGNTEAFF. The DNA of the CDR3 is TGTGCCAGCAGCGTCGCAGGGGAAGGGAACACTGAAGCTTTCTTT. Complete variable domain (other parts from reference TRBV9 and TRBJ1-1): DSGVTQTPKHLITATGQRVTLRCSPRSGDLSVYWYQQSLDQGLQFLIQYYNGEERAKGNILERFSAQQFPDLHSELNLSSLELGDSALYFCASSVAGEGNTEAFFGQGTRLTVV.

This clonotype qualifies as medium-sized (0.01 to 0.1%). The chain combines TRBV5-1 with TRBJ1-1, with D possibly being TRBD1 (5 bases). The CDR3 has 14 amino acids. Germline V gene data show CDR1 as SGHRS and CDR2 as YFSETQ. V was trimmed by 3 bases and J by 2 bases, leaving 11 bases between them. CDR3 region: CASSYLQVNTEAFF. Written as DNA, the CDR3 is TGCGCCAGCAGCTACCTACAGGTAAACACTGAAGCTTTCTTT.

V usage is TRBV5-1 and J usage is TRBJ2-3; D is undetermined. The CDR3 sequence is 14 residues long. V lost 0 bases to trimming and J lost 4 bases, with 9 bases between them. The germline V gene encodes CDR1 SGHRS and CDR2 YFSETQ. CDR3 sequence reads: CASSLVPAADTQYF. In DNA, the CDR3 is TGCGCCAGCAGCTTGGTCCCTGCAGCAGATACGCAGTATTTT.

The rearrangement links TRBV11-2 to TRBJ2-3; TRBD2 agrees at 8 bases. Germline lookup yields CDR1 SGHAT and CDR2 FQNNGV. This CDR3 contains 16 residues. V shed 3 bases, J shed 8 bases, and the junction held 13 bases outside the gene matches. Here the CDR3 reads CASSLKASGWAATQYF. DNA of the CDR3: TGTGCCAGCAGCTTGAAGGCTAGCGGGTGGGCGGCTACGCAGTATTTT.

This clonotype has a count of ten or more. The gene calls are TRBV5-1 and TRBJ2-3; TRBD1 aligns across 9 bases. The germline V gene encodes CDR1 SGHRS and CDR2 YFSETQ. Germline trimming cut 3 bases from V and 4 bases from J; bases unmatched to any gene: 6. This CDR3 is 15 amino acids long. CDR3 in amino acids: CASSYRDRAADTQYF. For the CDR3, the DNA is TGCGCCAGCAGCTACCGGGACAGGGCTGCAGATACGCAGTATTTT.

As for this clonotype: In this CDR3 the conserved last residue, phenylalanine or tryptophan, is missing, so a read error is likely. The V gene is TRBV5-4, the J gene TRBJ2-2; the D gene is possibly TRBD1 (6 bases). CDR3 length: 16 amino acids. Germline CDR1 SGHNT, CDR2 YYREEE (reference sequence). The CDR3 protein is CASSLGQALNTRELFS. DNA for the CDR3: TGTGCCAGCAGCTTGGGACAGGCGCTGAACACCAGGGAGCTGTTTTCT.

The chain has TRBV5-5 and TRBJ2-1, with D hard to call. Germline V gene lookup returns CDR1 SGHKS and CDR2 YYEKEE (reference sequence). The CDR3 is 13 residues long. V was pared by 0 bases and J by 9 bases, with 10 bases between. CDR3 DNA: TGTGCCAGCAGCTTGGGTATGGTGCCTGAGCAGTTCTTC. Encoded protein: CASSLGMVPEQFF. The full variable domain, completed using reference TRBV5-5 and TRBJ2-1, is DAGVTQSPTHLIKTRGQQVTLRCSPISGHKSVSWYQQVLGQGPQFIFQYYEKEERGRGNFPDRFSARQFPNYSSELNVNALLLGDSALYLCASSLGMVPEQFFGPGTRLTVL.

In this sample, this clonotype turned up many times. The chain links TRBV2 to TRBJ2-1, with D unresolved. Germline CDR1 is SNHLY and CDR2 is FYNNEI. The CDR3 contains 11 residues. The V end lost 6 bases, the J end lost 4 bases, and 4 bases lay between the germline ends. This CDR3 is CASRDYNEQFF. The DNA for the CDR3 is TGTGCCAGCAGAGATTACAATGAGCAGTTCTTC.

Turning to this clonotype: A much larger clone lies a single base off, so this may be a read error. The chain is built from TRBV6-6 and TRBJ2-5; 8 bases are shared with TRBD1. The CDR3 covers 15 residues. Germline V gene sequence: CDR1 MNHNY, CDR2 SVGAGI (reference sequence). The CDR3 DNA is TGTGCCAGCAACCTGCCCCGGGACAGGCAAGAGGCCCAGTACTTC. It is translated as CASNLPRDRQEAQYF.

The V call is TRBV5-1, the J call TRBJ2-7; 13 bases are a match to TRBD2. V dropped 0 bases and J dropped 2; count of bases not matched to a gene: 5. The germline V gene has CDR1 SGHRS and CDR2 YFSETQ. This CDR3 comprises 17 residues. Here the CDR3 DNA reads TGCGCCAGCAGCTTGGGGGGACTAGCGGGGACAACCTACGAGCAGTACTTC. It translates to CASSLGGLAGTTYEQYF.

This clonotype was counted at least ten times. V is TRBV3-1 and J is TRBJ2-7; D is unresolved. The CDR3 spans 14 residues. With 4 bases removed from V and 2 bases from J, the gap between germline ends came to 12 bases. CDR1 and CDR2 from the germline V gene are LGHDT and YNNKEL (reference sequence). The CDR3 bases are TGTGCCAGCAGCCTACGGACGGCCCCCTACGAGCAGTACTTC. This translates into CASSLRTAPYEQYF.

Concerning this clonotype: A much larger clone differs by one base, so this may be a read error. The chain has TRBV5-1 and TRBJ2-5; weak D call: TRBD2 (5 bases). Germline V gene sequence: CDR1 SGHRS, CDR2 YFSETQ. The ends were cut back, 0 bases at V and 7 bases at J, with 10 bases in the middle. This CDR3 has 13 residues. This CDR3 reads CASSLARAGTQYF. CDR3 DNA sequence: TGCGCCAGCAGCTTGGCGAGGGCCGGGACCCAGTACTTC.

This clonotype was recorded many times. The chain recombines TRBV7-6 with TRBJ1-1, with TRBD1 matching 9 bases. The CDR3 loop spans 14 amino acids. Germline V gives CDR1 SGHVS, CDR2 FNYEAQ. V lost 4 bases and J lost 3; bases outside the gene matches: 3. The CDR3 nucleotides are TGTGCCAGCAGCTCACAGGGGGCTGACACTGAAGCTTTCTTT. Its protein is CASSSQGADTEAFF.

The table lists this clonotype with many counts. The chain employs TRBV5-1 and TRBJ2-7; 7 positions match TRBD1. This CDR3 comprises 12 residues. V was clipped by 9 bases and J by 5 bases; unmatched bases: 8. In germline, CDR1 is SGHRS, CDR2 YFSETQ. The CDR3 DNA is TGCGCCACGAAGACAGGGAACCACGAGCAGTACTTC. This codes for CATKTGNHEQYF.

About this clonotype itself: A far larger clone is only one base removed, so a read error is likely. The chain uses TRBV11-3 and TRBJ2-2; D possibly corresponds to TRBD2 (5 bases). Germline V gene data show CDR1 as SGHNT and CDR2 as YENEEA. CDR3 size: 16 residues. The CDR3 DNA reads TGTGCCAGCAGCTTAGAAGAGTGGCACAACACCGGGGAGCTGTATTTT. This translates into CASSLEEWHNTGELYF.

The chain couples TRBV6-2 or TRBV6-3 to TRBJ2-3, with 10 bases that match TRBD2. Germline-derived CDR1 and CDR2 are MNHEY and SVGEGT. The V segment lost 7 bases and the J segment 5 bases; nucleotides outside the gene matches: 6. The CDR3 runs 14 residues. CDR3 sequence: CASTASGGLDTQYF. Here the CDR3 DNA reads TGTGCCAGCACGGCTAGCGGGGGATTAGATACGCAGTATTTT.

This clonotype has a count of ten or more. The rearrangement joins TRBV5-1 to TRBJ1-1, with D possibly TRBD1 on 6 matching bases. This CDR3 comprises 12 residues. V was clipped by 5 bases and J by 11 bases, with 16 bases between them. Germline V lookup: CDR1 SGHRS, CDR2 YFSETQ. The CDR3 reads CASRSPGAEAFF. In nucleotides, the CDR3 is TGCGCCAGCAGGTCGCCGGGGGCCGAGGCTTTCTTT.

This clonotype was seen at least ten times. The gene calls are TRBV3-1 and TRBJ1-1; weak D call: TRBD1 (5 bases). Trimming removed 4 bases from V and 2 bases from J, with 11 bases in between. From germline, CDR1 is LGHDT and CDR2 YNNKEL (reference sequence). This CDR3 region has 14 residues. In nucleotides, the CDR3 is TGTGCCAGCAGCCCTATTCGGACAAACACTGAAGCTTTCTTT. Translated: CASSPIRTNTEAFF. The full variable domain, in which reference TRBV3-1 and TRBJ1-1 provide the parts outside the CDR3, is DTAVSQTPKYLVTQMGNDKSIKCEQNLGHDTMYWYKQDSKKFLKIMFSYNNKELIINETVPNRFSPKSPDKAHLNLHINSLELGDSAVYFCASSPIRTNTEAFFGQGTRLTVV.

This clonotype showed up many times. This sequence joins TRBV29-1 and TRBJ2-1, with TRBD2 matching 7 bases. The V and J ends lost 3 bases and 3 bases, in that order; junction bases with no gene match: 8. The CDR3 runs 15 residues. Per germline, CDR1 SQVTM and CDR2 ANQGSEA. The CDR3 sequence is CSVERPERGYNEQFF. CDR3 bases: TGCAGCGTTGAGAGGCCGGAGCGGGGCTACAATGAGCAGTTCTTC.

The CDR3 loop reads CSAGLAAYEQYF. The CDR3 coding sequence is TGCAGTGCCGGACTAGCGGCCTACGAGCAGTACTTC. V gene TRBV20-1 combines with J gene TRBJ2-7; 10 nucleotides agree with TRBD2. This CDR3 is 12 amino acids long. Germline assignment: CDR1 DFQATT and CDR2 SNEGSKA (reference sequence). The V gene end was trimmed by 6 bases and the J gene end by 2 bases; junction bases not matched to a gene: 1.

This clonotype was observed at least ten times. The chain is built from TRBV6-6 and TRBJ1-5, with no clear D. The CDR3 is made up of 12 amino acids. Germline CDR1 MNHNY, CDR2 SVGAGI (reference sequence). Deletions cut 5 bases from V and 4 bases from J, with 6 bases between. The CDR3 DNA reads TGTGCCAGCAGTCCCCGAAATCAGCCCCAGCATTTT. Amino acid sequence: CASSPRNQPQHF.

On this clonotype itself: A much larger clonotype is one base distant, so this may be a read error. The rearrangement links TRBV3-1 to TRBJ1-5, with TRBD1 matching 10 bases. The length of the CDR3 is 17 residues. The germline gives CDR1 LGHDT, CDR2 YNNKEL (reference sequence). V lost 3 bases, J lost 9 bases, and 14 bases stayed unmatched. The CDR3 region has the DNA TGTGCCAGCAGCCATAGTGTCTCGACAGGGGGCCGGGGGCCCCAGCATTTT. Protein: CASSHSVSTGGRGPQHF.

The table lists this clonotype with many counts. The chain couples TRBV18 to TRBJ2-1; tentative D call: TRBD2 (5 bases). Germline loops: CDR1 KGHSH, CDR2 LQKENI. CDR3 length equals 14 residues. The V and J ends lost 2 bases and 4 bases respectively, with 9 bases between them. The CDR3 DNA follows: TGTGCCAGCTCACCAAAGGGAGCGTACAATGAGCAGTTCTTC. It translates to CASSPKGAYNEQFF.

This clonotype was seen repeatedly, ten times or more. The chain uses TRBV7-2 and TRBJ2-2; 7 bases fit TRBD1. The germline V gene has CDR1 SGHTA and CDR2 FQGNSA. Trimming cost V 4 bases and J 10 bases; bases outside gene matches: 6. The CDR3 is 13 amino acids. The CDR3 bases are TGTGCCAGCAGCTCCGGGACAGTAGTGGAGCTGTTTTTT. Encoded protein: CASSSGTVVELFF.